This TCR beta chain was identified during a study of shared clonotypes between healthy human individuals. General study points: Memory subsets had estimated richness that was generally smaller than that of naive subsets. Clonotypes shared by all four donors outscored non-shared clonotypes in generation probability.

About this clone itself: Its antigen is still unknown.

Samples underwent the assay at deep level. Genomic DNA belonging to each subset was distributed in equal measure over several immunoSEQ plates. This table comes from immunoSEQ multiplex PCR, and its TCRdb copy is limited to in-frame clones, with some not included. The sample includes roughly 2.4 million clones, around 95% seen only once; the top ten take roughly 0.13%. Specimen: naive CD4+ T cells sorted from blood. Subset given: CD45RA+ positively selected. The source of this sequence is a young man in good health.

CDR3 in amino acids: CASSISGRSDEQFF. DNA for the CDR3: TGTGCCAGCAGCATTAGCGGGAGGTCGGATGAGCAGTTCTTC. V and J are TRBV7-6 and TRBJ2-1, with 10 bases lining up with TRBD2. With V trimmed by 5 bases and J by 8 bases, 6 bases remained unmatched. CDR1 and CDR2 from the germline V gene are SGHVS and FNYEAQ. The CDR3 is 14 residues long.